This T cell receptor (beta chain) was identified in a study of T cell repertoires in cytomegalovirus infection (dated by TCRdb to between 2018 and 2021). About the investigation overall: Alongside well-studied HLA-B-restricted epitopes, the peptide stimulations were aimed at recently identified HLA-C-restricted CMV epitopes, whose presentation resists viral immunomodulation. Because public TCR beta signatures pointed to carriage of CMV infection together with the matching HLA type, the HLA type of each donor mattered for the analysis.

As regards this clonotype: Its specific antigen is unknown. Per-base qualities were not stored, and no clone one base away is much larger.

Reading from cysteine to phenylalanine, the CDR3 counts 15 amino acids. Only the CDR3 region is kept as DNA, spanning 45 bases read in frame from base 1. Looking up the germline V gene (reference sequence) yields CDR1 SGHKS and CDR2 YYEKEE. V sheds 0 bases and J sheds 6 bases, leaving 15 bases between their ends. TCRdb records Illumina HiSeq 1500 as the sequencer. TCRdb reran the public reads through fastp at Q25 and MiXCR, keeping productive beta chains. All rows with the same CDR3 protein become a single entry with the most common DNA and genes. For this sample the table gives 200,000 or so distinct CDR3 sequences, of which 35% to 40% were detected only once. 55% to 60% of the sample is in the top ten clones. Broad study findings and their caveats: The ex vivo response was dominated by HLA-C-restricted CMV-specific TCR beta clonotypes, and the single most frequent clonotype in two of eight donors was supplied by these HLA-C-restricted clonotypes. Carriers of CMV infection plus the relevant HLA type were discriminated by the cumulative frequency of public TCR beta family members in the study cohort and in an independent approximately 350-donor cohort.

This specimen's treatment or condition label, interpreted: in vitro stimulation with specific CMV peptide epitopes to enrich CMV-specific T cells. This sequence was found in a human donor in good health (CMV status not recorded). Some clones in this sample may be carry-over from other donors' samples. The receptor chain draws on TRBV5-5 and TRBJ1-1; the D gene is unclear. This material consisted of CD8+ T cells from cultured PBMCs, taken from culture after CMV antigen stimulation. The DNA reads as follows: TGTGCCAGCAGCTTGGCTCACCGGGGTTTCCCTGAAGCTTTCTTT. This codes for CASSLAHRGFPEAFF.